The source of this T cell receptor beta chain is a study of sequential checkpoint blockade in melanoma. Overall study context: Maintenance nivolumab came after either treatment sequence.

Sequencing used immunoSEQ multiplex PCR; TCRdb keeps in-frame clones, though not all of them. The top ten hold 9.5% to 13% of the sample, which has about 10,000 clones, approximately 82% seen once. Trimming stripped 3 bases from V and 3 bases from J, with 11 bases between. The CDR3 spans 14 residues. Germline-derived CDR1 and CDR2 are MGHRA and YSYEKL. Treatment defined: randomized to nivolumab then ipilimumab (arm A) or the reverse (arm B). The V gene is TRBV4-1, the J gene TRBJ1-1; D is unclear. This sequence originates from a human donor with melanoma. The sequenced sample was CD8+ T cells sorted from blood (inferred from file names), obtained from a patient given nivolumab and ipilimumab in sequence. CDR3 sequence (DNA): TGCGCCAGCAGCCAGGGCTATCGAGACACTGAAGCTTTCTTT. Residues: CASSQGYRDTEAFF.